This T cell receptor beta chain was observed in a study of T cell changes during pregnancy in multiple sclerosis. Trimming at V came to 3 bases and at J to 0 bases, leaving 3 bases not matched to a gene. Germline V gives CDR1 SGHTA, CDR2 FQGNSA. The CDR3 spans 15 residues. Sequenced by immunoSEQ multiplex PCR; TCRdb stores in-frame clones only, minus some. The sample lists around 34,000 clones, under 90% occurring once. The material sequenced was CD8+ T cells from peripheral blood mononuclear cells, taken after pregnancy. This sequence joins TRBV7-2 and TRBJ2-7; 9 nucleotides align to TRBD1. This TCR derives from a female donor with multiple sclerosis, enrolled in a pregnancy study. The CDR3 loop is CASSFGTGSSYEQYF. As DNA, the CDR3 is TGTGCCAGCAGCTTCGGGACAGGGAGCTCCTACGAGCAGTACTTC.